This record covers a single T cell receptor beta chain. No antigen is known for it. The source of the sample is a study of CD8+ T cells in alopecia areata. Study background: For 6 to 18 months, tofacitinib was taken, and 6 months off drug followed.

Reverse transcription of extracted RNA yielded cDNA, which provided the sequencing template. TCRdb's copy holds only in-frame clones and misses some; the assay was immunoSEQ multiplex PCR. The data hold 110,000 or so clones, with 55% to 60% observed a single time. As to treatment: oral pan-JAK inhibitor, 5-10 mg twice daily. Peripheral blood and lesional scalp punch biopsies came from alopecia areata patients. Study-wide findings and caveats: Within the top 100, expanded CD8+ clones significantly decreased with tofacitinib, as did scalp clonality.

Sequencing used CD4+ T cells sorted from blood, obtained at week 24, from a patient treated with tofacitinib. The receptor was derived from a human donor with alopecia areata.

CDR3 sequence reads: CASSLQGNWNTEAFF. The CDR3, as DNA: TGTGCCAGCAGCTTACAGGGGAATTGGAACACTGAAGCTTTCTTT. V gene TRBV7-9 combines with J gene TRBJ1-1, with D possibly being TRBD1 (6 bases). Per germline, CDR1 SEHNR and CDR2 FQNEAQ (reference sequence). Between the trimmed V and J ends, which lost 2 bases and 1 base, there was a span of 11 bases. The CDR3 is made up of 15 amino acids.